This T cell receptor (beta chain) comes out of a study of shared clonotypes between healthy human individuals. Sequenced by immunoSEQ multiplex PCR; TCRdb stores in-frame clones only, minus some. The sample contains about 2.4 million clones, over 85% of which appear only once. Concerning this clone: Relative to the germline gene, one junction end is altered; a read error may explain this.

The CDR3 has 14 residues. The germline V gene has CDR1 SGHKS and CDR2 YYEKEE (reference sequence). The sequence came from a man between 18 and 29 years old in good health. Some clones in this sample may be carry-over from other donors' samples. The gene calls are TRBV5-5 and TRBJ1-1; D possibly corresponds to TRBD1 (5 bases). The sequencing sample was made of naive CD4+ T cells from PBMCs. Subset noted: CD45RA+ positively selected. CDR3 nucleotides: TGTGCCAGCAGTTTGGGGGGAAACCCCTCTGAAGCTTTCTTT. Encoded protein: CASSLGGNPSEAFF.